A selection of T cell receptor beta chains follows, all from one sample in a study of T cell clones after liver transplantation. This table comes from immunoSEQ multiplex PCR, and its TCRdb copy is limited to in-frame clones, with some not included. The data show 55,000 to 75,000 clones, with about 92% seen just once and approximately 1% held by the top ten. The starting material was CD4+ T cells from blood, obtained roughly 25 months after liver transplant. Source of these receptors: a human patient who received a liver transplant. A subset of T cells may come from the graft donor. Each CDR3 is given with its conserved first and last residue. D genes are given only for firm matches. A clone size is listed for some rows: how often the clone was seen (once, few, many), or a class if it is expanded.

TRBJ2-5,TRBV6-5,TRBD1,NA,CASSSPRGSEETQYF,TGTGCCAGCAGCTCTCCCAGGGGGAGTGAAGAGACCCAGTACTTC
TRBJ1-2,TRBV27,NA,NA,CASSPQGNYGYTF,TGTGCCAGCAGTCCCCAGGGTAACTATGGCTACACCTTC
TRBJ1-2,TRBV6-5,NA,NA,CASREDSPGWGYTF,TGTGCCAGCAGAGAAGACAGTCCGGGGTGGGGCTACACCTTC
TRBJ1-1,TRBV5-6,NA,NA,CASSFYSLAGNTEAFF,TGTGCCAGCAGCTTTTATTCCCTTGCAGGGAACACTGAAGCTTTCTTT
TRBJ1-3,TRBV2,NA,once,CASSRSESGNTIYF,TGTGCCAGCAGCCGTAGTGAGTCTGGAAACACCATATATTTT
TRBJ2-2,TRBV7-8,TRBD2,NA,CASSRLAGGPHGELFF,TGTGCCAGCAGCCGCCTAGCGGGAGGGCCCCACGGGGAGCTGTTTTTT
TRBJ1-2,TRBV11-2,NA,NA,CASSSVLGARGYTF,TGTGCCAGCAGCTCAGTATTAGGGGCGCGTGGCTACACCTTC
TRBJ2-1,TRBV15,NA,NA,CATSRESAGRASKEQFF,TGTGCCACCAGCAGAGAGAGTGCGGGGCGGGCCTCCAAAGAGCAGTTCTTC
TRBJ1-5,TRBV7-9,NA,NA,CASSSQGGINQPQHF,TGTGCCAGCAGCTCTCAAGGGGGGATAAATCAGCCCCAGCATTTT
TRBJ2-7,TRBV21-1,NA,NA,CAGRGHSYEQYF,TGTGCCGGACGGGGTCACTCCTACGAGCAGTACTTC
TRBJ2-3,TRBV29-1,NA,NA,CSVPNLRADF,TGCAGCGTGCCGAACCTGAGAGCGGATTTT
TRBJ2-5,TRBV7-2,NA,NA,CASSPRPYQETQYF,TGTGCCAGCAGCCCCAGGCCGTACCAAGAGACCCAGTACTTC
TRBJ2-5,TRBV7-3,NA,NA,CASSSGETQYF,TGTGCCAGCAGTTCGGGGGAGACCCAGTACTTC
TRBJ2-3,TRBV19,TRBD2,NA,CASRMGGTSGLTDTQYF,TGTGCCAGTAGGATGGGGGGGACTAGCGGACTCACAGATACGCAGTATTTT
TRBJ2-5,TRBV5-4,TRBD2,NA,CASSGSTSGRTKETQYF,TGTGCCAGCAGCGGCTCTACTAGCGGGAGAACTAAAGAGACCCAGTACTTC
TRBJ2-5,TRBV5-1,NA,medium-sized,CASSLGGGETQYF,TGCGCCAGCAGCTTGGGAGGTGGAGAGACCCAGTACTTC
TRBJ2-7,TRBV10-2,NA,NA,CASSEGWGEQYF,TGCGCCAGCAGTGAGGGGTGGGGCGAGCAGTACTTC
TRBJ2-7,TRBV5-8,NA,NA,CASSSQSGPYEQYF,TGTGCCAGCAGCTCGCAATCCGGACCCTACGAGCAGTACTTC
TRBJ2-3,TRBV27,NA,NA,CASSSNPDTQYF,TGTGCCAGCAGTTCCAACCCAGATACGCAGTATTTT
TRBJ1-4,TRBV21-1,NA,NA,CASRTGERPPHNEKLFF,TGTGCCAGCAGAACAGGGGAGAGGCCGCCGCATAATGAAAAACTGTTTTTT
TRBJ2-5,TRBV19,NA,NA,CASSNVAQETQYF,TGTGCCAGTAGTAACGTCGCGCAAGAGACCCAGTACTTC
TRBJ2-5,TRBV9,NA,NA,CASSVGGWLETQYF,TGTGCCAGCAGCGTAGGGGGGTGGTTAGAGACCCAGTACTTC
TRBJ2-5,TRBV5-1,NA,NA,CASSSGSGQETQYF,TGCGCCAGCAGCTCAGGGTCCGGCCAAGAGACCCAGTACTTC
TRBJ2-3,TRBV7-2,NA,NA,CASTRGKAPDTQYF,TGTGCCAGCACCCGGGGTAAGGCCCCAGATACGCAGTATTTT
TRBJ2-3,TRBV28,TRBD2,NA,CASGGPGLVPDTQYF,TGTGCCAGCGGCGGACCGGGACTAGTCCCAGATACGCAGTATTTT
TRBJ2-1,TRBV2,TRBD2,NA,CASSEGTSGRSGYNEQFF,TGTGCCAGCAGTGAAGGGACTAGCGGGAGATCCGGCTACAATGAGCAGTTCTTC
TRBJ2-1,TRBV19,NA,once,CASSILGAGWNEQFF,TGTGCCAGTAGTATTTTGGGGGCAGGGTGGAATGAGCAGTTCTTC
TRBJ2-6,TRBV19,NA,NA,CASSIIFLSEVPGANVLTF,TGTGCCAGTAGTATCATTTTCCTATCTGAGGTGCCTGGGGCCAACGTCCTGACTTTC
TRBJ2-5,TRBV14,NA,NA,CASSPQEVHVTQLQETQYF,TGTGCCAGCAGCCCCCAAGAGGTTCACGTCACCCAACTCCAAGAGACCCAGTACTTC
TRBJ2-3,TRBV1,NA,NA,CTSSETEDTQYF,TGCACCAGCAGCGAGACCGAAGATACGCAGTATTTT
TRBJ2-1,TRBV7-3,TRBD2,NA,CASSFGGASAYNEQFF,TGTGCCAGCAGCTTCGGGGGGGCTAGCGCCTACAATGAGCAGTTCTTC
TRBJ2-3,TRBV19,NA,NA,CASSIAPGGDTDTQYF,TGTGCCAGTAGTATCGCGCCCGGAGGAGACACAGATACGCAGTATTTT
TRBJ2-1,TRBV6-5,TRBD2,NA,CASSRTSGVLNEQFF,TGTGCCAGCAGCAGGACTAGCGGGGTCCTCAATGAGCAGTTCTTC
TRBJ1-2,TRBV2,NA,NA,CASSEAKGAGYTF,TGTGCCAGCAGTGAAGCAAAAGGGGCTGGCTACACCTTC
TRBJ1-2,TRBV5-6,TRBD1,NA,CASSTSGQGEKDGYTF,TGTGCCAGCAGCACCTCCGGACAGGGGGAGAAGGATGGCTACACCTTC
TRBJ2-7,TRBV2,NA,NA,CASTEQGNSDEQYF,TGTGCCAGCACCGAGCAGGGAAACTCCGACGAGCAGTACTTC